This entry lists 8 T cell receptor beta chains sequenced from one sample in a study of blood T cell repertoires in COVID-19. Sequencing was performed with immunoSEQ multiplex PCR; in TCRdb, only in-frame clones are kept and a portion is missing. The profile shows 130,000 or so clones, around 85% of them singletons. Sequenced input: peripheral blood. The receptor source for this set is a woman older than 75 with acute or convalescent COVID-19.

This chain connects TRBV5-1 to TRBJ1-1, with 8 bases lining up with TRBD1. There are 15 residues in the CDR3. V shed 4 bases and J 1 base; nucleotides not matched to a gene: 6. Per the germline V gene, CDR1 is SGHRS and CDR2 is YFSETQ. The CDR3 DNA sequence: TGCGCCAGCAGCGTTCTACAGGGGGGGAACACTGAAGCTTTCTTT. Residues: CASSVLQGGNTEAFF.

The rearrangement links TRBV30 to TRBJ1-5; 7 bases are a match to TRBD1. The germline V gene encodes CDR1 GTSNPN and CDR2 SVGIG (reference sequence). Trimming cost V 0 bases and J 2 bases; bases outside gene matches: 1. There are 14 residues in the CDR3. The CDR3 sequence: CAWSVTGGNQPQHF. CDR3 nucleotides: TGTGCCTGGAGTGTAACAGGGGGCAATCAGCCCCAGCATTTT.

This clone was picked up one time. The CDR3 DNA follows: TGTGCCAGCAGTTTTCCTTCCTACGAGCAGTACTTC. Its protein product is CASSFPSYEQYF. This chain links TRBV6-2 or TRBV6-3 with TRBJ2-7; D gene ambiguous. The CDR3 totals 12 residues. CDR1 and CDR2 (germline): MNHEY, SVGEGT. V was pared by 4 bases and J by 1 base, with 5 bases between.

The chain is built from TRBV4-3 and TRBJ2-7; tentative D call: TRBD2 (5 bases). Germline V gene sequence: CDR1 LGHNA, CDR2 YSLEER. The CDR3 contains 14 residues. V lost 1 base and J lost 4, with 11 bases in between. In nucleotides, the CDR3 is TGCGCCAGCAGCCAAGTTGCTGGGAGATACGAGCAGTACTTC. Its protein product is CASSQVAGRYEQYF.

The chain joins TRBV7-8 to TRBJ2-5; D is possibly TRBD2 (6 bases). Per germline, CDR1 SGHVS and CDR2 FQNEAQ. This CDR3 contains 14 residues. The V end was cut by 1 base, the J end by 5 bases, with 11 bases between. In DNA, the CDR3 is TGTGCCAGCAGCTTAGGAGGGCTAGCGGAGACCCAGTACTTC. Protein product: CASSLGGLAETQYF.

CDR3 region: CATSDSGTSGSTDTQYF. The CDR3 nucleotides read TGTGCCACCAGTGATTCCGGGACTAGCGGGAGCACAGATACGCAGTATTTT. The chain has TRBV24-1 and TRBJ2-3, with 12 bases lining up with TRBD2. After removal of 2 bases from V and 0 bases from J, the junction contained 2 bases not matched to a gene. The CDR3 covers 17 residues. The germline V gene encodes CDR1 KGHDR and CDR2 SFDVKD.

The rearrangement links TRBV7-6 to TRBJ1-1, with 7 bases identical to TRBD1. Germline CDR1 and CDR2: SGHVS and FNYEAQ. V shed 5 bases and J 5 bases; nucleotides not matched to a gene: 14. The CDR3 sequence is 16 residues long. The CDR3, as DNA: TGTGCCAGCAGCCCCCTATCCGGAGGGGGCGGGACTGAAGCTTTCTTT. This sequence encodes CASSPLSGGGGTEAFF.

CDR3 in amino acids: CASRWTSGGTETQYF. The DNA for the CDR3 is TGTGCCAGCAGATGGACTAGCGGGGGAACAGAGACCCAGTACTTC. V is TRBV2 and J is TRBJ2-5; TRBD2 agrees at 13 bases. CDR1 is SNHLY and CDR2 is FYNNEI in the germline V gene. The CDR3 runs 15 residues. With V trimmed by 6 bases and J by 4 bases, 5 bases remained unmatched. Complete variable domain (other parts from reference TRBV2 and TRBJ2-5): EPEVTQTPSHQVTQMGQEVILRCVPISNHLYFYWYRQILGQKVEFLVSFYNNEISEKSEIFDDQFSVERPDGSNFTLKIRSTKLEDSAMYFCASRWTSGGTETQYFGPGTRLLVL.